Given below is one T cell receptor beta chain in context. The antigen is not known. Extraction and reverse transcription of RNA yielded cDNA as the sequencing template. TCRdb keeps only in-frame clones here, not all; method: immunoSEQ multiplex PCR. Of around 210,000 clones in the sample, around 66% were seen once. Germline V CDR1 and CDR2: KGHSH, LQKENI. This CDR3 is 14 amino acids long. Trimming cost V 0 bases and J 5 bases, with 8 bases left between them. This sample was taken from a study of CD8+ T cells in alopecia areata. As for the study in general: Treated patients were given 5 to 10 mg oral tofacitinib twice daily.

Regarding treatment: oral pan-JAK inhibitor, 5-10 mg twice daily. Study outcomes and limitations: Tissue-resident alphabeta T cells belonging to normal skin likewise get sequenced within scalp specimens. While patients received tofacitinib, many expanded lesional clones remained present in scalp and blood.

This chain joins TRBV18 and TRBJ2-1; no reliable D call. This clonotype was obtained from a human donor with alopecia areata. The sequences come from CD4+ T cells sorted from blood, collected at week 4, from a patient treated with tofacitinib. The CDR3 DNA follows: TGTGCCAGCTCACCACCGGATGGTCACAATGAGCAGTTCTTC. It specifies CASSPPDGHNEQFF.